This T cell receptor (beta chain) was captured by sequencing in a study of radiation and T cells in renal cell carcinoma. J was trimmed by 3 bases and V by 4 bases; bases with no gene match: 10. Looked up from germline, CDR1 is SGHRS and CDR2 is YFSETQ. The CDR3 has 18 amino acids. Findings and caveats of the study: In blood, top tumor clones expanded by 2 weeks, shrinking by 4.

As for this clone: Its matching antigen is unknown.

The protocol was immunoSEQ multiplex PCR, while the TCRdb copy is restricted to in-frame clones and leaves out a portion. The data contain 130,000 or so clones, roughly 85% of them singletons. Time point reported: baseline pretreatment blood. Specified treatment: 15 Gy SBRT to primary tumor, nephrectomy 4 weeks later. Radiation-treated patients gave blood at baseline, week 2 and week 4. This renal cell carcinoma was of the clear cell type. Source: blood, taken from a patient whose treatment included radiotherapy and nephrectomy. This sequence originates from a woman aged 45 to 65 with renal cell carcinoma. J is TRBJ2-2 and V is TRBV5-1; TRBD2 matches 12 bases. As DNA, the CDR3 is TGCGCCAGCAGCCAGGAGGCTAGCGGGGGGGCTCACACCGGGGAGCTGTTTTTT. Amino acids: CASSQEASGGAHTGELFF. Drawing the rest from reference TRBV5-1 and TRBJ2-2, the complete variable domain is KAGVTQTPRYLIKTRGQQVTLSCSPISGHRSVSWYQQTPGQGLQFLFEYFSETQRNKGNFPGRFSGRQFSNSRSEMNVSTLELGDSALYLCASSQEASGGAHTGELFFGEGSRLTVL.